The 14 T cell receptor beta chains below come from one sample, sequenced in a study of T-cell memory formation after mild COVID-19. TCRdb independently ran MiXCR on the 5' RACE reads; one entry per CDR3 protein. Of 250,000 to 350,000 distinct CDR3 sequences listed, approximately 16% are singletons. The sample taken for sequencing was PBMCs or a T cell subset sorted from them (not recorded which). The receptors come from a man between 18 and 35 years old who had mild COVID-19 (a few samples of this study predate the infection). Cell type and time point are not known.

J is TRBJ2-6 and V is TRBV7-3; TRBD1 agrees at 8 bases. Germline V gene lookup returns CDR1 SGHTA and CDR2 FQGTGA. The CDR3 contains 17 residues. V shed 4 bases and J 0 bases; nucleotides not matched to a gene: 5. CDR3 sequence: CASSSGQGGSGANVLTF. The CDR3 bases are TGTGCCAGCAGCTCTGGACAGGGCGGCTCTGGGGCCAACGTCCTGACTTTC.

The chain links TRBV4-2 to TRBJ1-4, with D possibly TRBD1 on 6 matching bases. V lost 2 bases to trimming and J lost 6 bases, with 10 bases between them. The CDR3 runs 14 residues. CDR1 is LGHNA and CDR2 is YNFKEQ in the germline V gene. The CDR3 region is CASSQMGAHEKLFF. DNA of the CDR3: TGTGCCAGCAGCCAAATGGGGGCGCATGAAAAACTGTTTTTT.

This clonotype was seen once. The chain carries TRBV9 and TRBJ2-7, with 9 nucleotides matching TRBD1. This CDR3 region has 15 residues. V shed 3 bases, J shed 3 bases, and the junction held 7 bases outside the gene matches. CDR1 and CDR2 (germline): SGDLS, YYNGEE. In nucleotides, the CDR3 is TGTGCCAGCAGCGCTGGACAGGGGTTAGGCTACGAGCAGTACTTC. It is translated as CASSAGQGLGYEQYF.

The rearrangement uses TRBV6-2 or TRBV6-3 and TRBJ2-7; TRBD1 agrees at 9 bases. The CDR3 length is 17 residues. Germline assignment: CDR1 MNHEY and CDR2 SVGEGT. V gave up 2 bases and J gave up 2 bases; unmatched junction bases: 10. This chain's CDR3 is CASSYNGRDREPYEQYF. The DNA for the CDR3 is TGTGCCAGCAGTTACAATGGCCGGGACAGGGAACCCTACGAGCAGTACTTC.

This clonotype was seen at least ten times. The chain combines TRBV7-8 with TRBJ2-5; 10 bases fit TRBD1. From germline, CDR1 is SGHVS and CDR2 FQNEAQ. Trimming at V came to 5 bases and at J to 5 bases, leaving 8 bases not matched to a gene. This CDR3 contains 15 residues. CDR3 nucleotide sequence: TGTGCCAGCAGCCCTACGGGACAGGGGAGGGAGACCCAGTACTTC. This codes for CASSPTGQGRETQYF.

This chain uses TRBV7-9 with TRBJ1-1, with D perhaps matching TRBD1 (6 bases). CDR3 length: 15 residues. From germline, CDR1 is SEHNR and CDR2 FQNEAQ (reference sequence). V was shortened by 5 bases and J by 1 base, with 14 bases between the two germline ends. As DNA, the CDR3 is TGTGCCAGCAGCATGCCTGGACAGCCGAACACTGAAGCTTTCTTT. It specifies CASSMPGQPNTEAFF.

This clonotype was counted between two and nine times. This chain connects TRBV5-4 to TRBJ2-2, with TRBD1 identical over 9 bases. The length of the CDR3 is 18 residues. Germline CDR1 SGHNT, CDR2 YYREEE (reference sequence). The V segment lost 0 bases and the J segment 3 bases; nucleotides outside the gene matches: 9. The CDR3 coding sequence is TGTGCCAGCAGCTTGGCCCTCACAGGGGGCAGGGACACCGGGGAGCTGTTTTTT. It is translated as CASSLALTGGRDTGELFF.

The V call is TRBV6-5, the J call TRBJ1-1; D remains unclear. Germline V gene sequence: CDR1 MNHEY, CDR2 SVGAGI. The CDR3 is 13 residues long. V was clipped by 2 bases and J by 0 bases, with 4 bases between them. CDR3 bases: TGTGCCAGCAGTTACATGATGAACACTGAAGCTTTCTTT. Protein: CASSYMMNTEAFF.

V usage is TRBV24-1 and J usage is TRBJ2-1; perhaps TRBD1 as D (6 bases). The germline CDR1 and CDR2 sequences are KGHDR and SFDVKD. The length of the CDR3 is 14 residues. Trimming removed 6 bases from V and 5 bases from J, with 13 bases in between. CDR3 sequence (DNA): TGTGCCACCAGTCCAGGGGAGAAGAACAATGAGCAGTTCTTC. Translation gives CATSPGEKNNEQFF.

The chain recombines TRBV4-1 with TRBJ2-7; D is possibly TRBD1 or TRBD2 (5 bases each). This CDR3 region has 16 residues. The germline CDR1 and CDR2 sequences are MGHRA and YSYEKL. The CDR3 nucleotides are TGCACCAGCAGCCCAAGTGACAGATACATCCTAGCCGAGCAGTACGTC. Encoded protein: CTSSPSDRYILAEQYV.

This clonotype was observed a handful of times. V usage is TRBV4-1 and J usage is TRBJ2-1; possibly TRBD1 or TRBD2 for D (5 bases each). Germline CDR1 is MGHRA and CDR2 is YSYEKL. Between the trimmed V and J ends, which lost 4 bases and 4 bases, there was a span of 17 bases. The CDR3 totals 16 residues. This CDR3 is CASSRHWDGVYNEQFF. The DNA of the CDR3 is TGCGCCAGCAGCCGCCATTGGGACGGGGTTTACAATGAGCAGTTCTTC.

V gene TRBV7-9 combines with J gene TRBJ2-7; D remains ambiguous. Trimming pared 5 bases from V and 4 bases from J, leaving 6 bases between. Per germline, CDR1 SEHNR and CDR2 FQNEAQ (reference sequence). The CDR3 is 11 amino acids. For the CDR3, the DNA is TGTGCCAGCAGCCCAAATTACGAGCAGTACTTC. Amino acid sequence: CASSPNYEQYF.

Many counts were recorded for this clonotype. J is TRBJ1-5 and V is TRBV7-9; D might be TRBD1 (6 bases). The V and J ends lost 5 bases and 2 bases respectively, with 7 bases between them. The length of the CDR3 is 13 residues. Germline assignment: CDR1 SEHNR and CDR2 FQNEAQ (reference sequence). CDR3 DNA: TGTGCCAGCAGCCGACAGGGCAATCAGCCCCAGCATTTT. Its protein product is CASSRQGNQPQHF. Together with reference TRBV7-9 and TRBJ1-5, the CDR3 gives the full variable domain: DTGVSQNPRHKITKRGQNVTFRCDPISEHNRLYWYRQTLGQGPEFLTYFQNEAQLEKSRLLSDRFSAERPKGSFSTLEIQRTEQGDSAMYLCASSRQGNQPQHFGDGTRLSIL.

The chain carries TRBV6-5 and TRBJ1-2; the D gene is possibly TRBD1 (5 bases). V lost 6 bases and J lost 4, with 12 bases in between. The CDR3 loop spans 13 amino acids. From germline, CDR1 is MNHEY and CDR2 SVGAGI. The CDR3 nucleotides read TGTGCCAGCAGCCACAGGCGATTCTATGGCTACACCTTC. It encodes CASSHRRFYGYTF.